This T cell receptor beta chain was observed in a study of blood T cell repertoires in COVID-19. Looking at the study overall: Both acute and convalescent COVID-19 samples were obtained from the United States, Italy and Spain. The cDNA or gDNA used as material had been derived from T cells, B-cell-depleted T cells, or PBMCs.

Trimming took 4 bases from V and 5 from J, leaving 9 bases between them. From germline, CDR1 is SGHTA and CDR2 FQGNSA. The CDR3 consists of 13 residues. Sequencing was performed with immunoSEQ multiplex PCR; in TCRdb, only in-frame clones are kept and a portion is missing. The sample shows around 320,000 clones, roughly 86% of them seen only once. The TCR originated in a woman in her thirties with COVID-19, enrolled during active disease. Sequenced sample: peripheral blood. The chain joins TRBV7-2 to TRBJ1-5; no clear D. Here the CDR3 DNA reads TGTGCCAGCAGCTATTACCAGGATCAGCCCCAGCATTTT. Its translation is CASSYYQDQPQHF.